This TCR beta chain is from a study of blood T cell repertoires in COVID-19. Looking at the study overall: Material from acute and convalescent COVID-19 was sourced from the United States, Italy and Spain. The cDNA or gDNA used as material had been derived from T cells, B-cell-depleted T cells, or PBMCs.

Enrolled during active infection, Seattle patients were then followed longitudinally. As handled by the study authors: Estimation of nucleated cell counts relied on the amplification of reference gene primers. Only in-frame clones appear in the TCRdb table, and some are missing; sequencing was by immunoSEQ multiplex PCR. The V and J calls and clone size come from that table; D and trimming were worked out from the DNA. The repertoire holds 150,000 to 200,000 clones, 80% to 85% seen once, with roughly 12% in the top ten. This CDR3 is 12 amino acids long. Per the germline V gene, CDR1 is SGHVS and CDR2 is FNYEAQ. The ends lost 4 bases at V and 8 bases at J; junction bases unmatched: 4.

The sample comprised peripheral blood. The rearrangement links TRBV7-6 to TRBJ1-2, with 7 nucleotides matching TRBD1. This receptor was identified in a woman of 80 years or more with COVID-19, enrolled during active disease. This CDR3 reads CASSSGQFGYTF. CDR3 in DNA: TGTGCCAGCAGCTCGGGACAGTTCGGCTACACCTTC. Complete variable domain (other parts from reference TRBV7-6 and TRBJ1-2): GAGVSQSPRYKVTKRGQDVALRCDPISGHVSLYWYRQALGQGPEFLTYFNYEAQQDKSGLPNDRFSAERPEGSISTLTIQRTEQRDSAMYRCASSSGQFGYTFGSGTRLTVV.